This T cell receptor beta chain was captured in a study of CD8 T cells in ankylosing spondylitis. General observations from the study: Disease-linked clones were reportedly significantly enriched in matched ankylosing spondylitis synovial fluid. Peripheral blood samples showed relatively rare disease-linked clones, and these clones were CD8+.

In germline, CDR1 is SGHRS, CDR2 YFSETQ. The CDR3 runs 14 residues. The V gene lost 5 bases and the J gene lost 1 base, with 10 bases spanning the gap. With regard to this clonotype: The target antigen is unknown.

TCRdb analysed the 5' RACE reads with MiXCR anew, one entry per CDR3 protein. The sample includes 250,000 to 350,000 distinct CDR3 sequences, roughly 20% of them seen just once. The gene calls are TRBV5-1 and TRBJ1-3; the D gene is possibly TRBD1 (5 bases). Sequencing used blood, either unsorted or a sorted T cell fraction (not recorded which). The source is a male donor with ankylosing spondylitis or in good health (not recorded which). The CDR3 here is CASRAGTSGNTIYF. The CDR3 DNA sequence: TGCGCCAGCAGAGCTGGGACGTCTGGAAACACCATATATTTT.